A selection of T cell receptor beta chains follows, all from one sample in a study of blood T cell repertoires in COVID-19. TCRdb keeps only in-frame clones here, not all; method: immunoSEQ multiplex PCR. This sample has a few hundred thousand clones, with roughly 84% found just once. Source material: PBMCs or T cells enriched from blood (not recorded which). The receptors shown here come from a woman aged 30 to 39 who had recovered from COVID-19. CDR3s include the opening cysteine and the closing phenylalanine or tryptophan. D genes are given only for firm matches. The listing skips clone size in some rows; elsewhere it reads once, few, many or a size class.

V gene	D gene	J gene	clone size	CDR3 DNA	CDR3 protein
TRBV27	-	TRBJ1-2	-	TGTGCCAGCAGTTCGCAGGGACTGGGAGGCTACACCTTC	CASSSQGLGGYTF
TRBV6-5	TRBD1	TRBJ2-7	once	TGTGCCAGCAGTTACCGCGGACAGGGGAGCTACGAGCAGTACTTC	CASSYRGQGSYEQYF
TRBV10-2	-	TRBJ2-5	-	TGCGCCAGCAGTGCACGCAGAGAGACCCAGTACTTC	CASSARRETQYF
TRBV4-1	TRBD1	TRBJ1-1	-	TGCGCCAGCAGCCAAGAAAACCCGGGACAGGGGCCGGACACTGAAGCTTTCTTT	CASSQENPGQGPDTEAFF
TRBV30	TRBD1	TRBJ1-1	-	TGTGCCTGGAGTGTACGGTGGTATTGGGGGGGTCGACAGGGGCACACTGAAGCTTTCTTT	CAWSVRWYWGGRQGHTEAFF
TRBV7-7	TRBD2	TRBJ2-5	-	TGTGCCAGCAGCGGGGGGGGTAACCAAGAGACCCAGTACTTC	CASSGGGNQETQYF
TRBV29-1	-	TRBJ1-4	-	TGCAGCGTTGGAAGGGGGTCCCCTAATGAAAAACTGTTTTTT	CSVGRGSPNEKLFF
TRBV6-5	TRBD1	TRBJ2-1	-	TGTGCCAGCAGGGGGACAGACTTATACAATGAGCAGTTCTTC	CASRGTDLYNEQFF
TRBV9	TRBD1	TRBJ2-7	-	TGTGCCAGCAGCCCCCGGGACAGCCCTCCCTACGAGCAGTACTTC	CASSPRDSPPYEQYF
TRBV3-1/TRBV3-2	TRBD2	TRBJ2-3	-	TGTGCCAGCAGCCAAGATGGCGGGGGAGATACGCAGTATTTT	CASSQDGGGDTQYF
TRBV5-1	-	TRBJ1-6	-	TGCGCCAGCAGCTTGGAGCAGGGCGAGTCACCCCTCCACTTT	CASSLEQGESPLHF
TRBV11-2	-	TRBJ2-6	-	TGTGCCAGCAGCTTAGATTTACGGAGAGCTGGGGCCAACGTCCTGACTTTC	CASSLDLRRAGANVLTF
TRBV7-2	-	TRBJ2-3	-	TGTGCCAGCAGCTTACTAGTCGTACTTTCTAGCACAGATACGCAGTATTTT	CASSLLVVLSSTDTQYF
TRBV3-1/TRBV3-2	-	TRBJ1-6	-	TGTGCCAGCAGCCATCGGCAGGGGTCATCACCCCTCCACTTT	CASSHRQGSSPLHF
TRBV19	TRBD1	TRBJ1-2	-	TGTGCCAGTAGTGCAAGAGAGGGGACAGGGGGCGTGGAGAGCCAAGGCTACACCTTC	CASSAREGTGGVESQGYTF
TRBV4-2	-	TRBJ2-7	-	TGTGCCAGCAGCCAAGAACCTCTGGACAGCTTCTACGAGCAGTACTTC	CASSQEPLDSFYEQYF
TRBV7-9	-	TRBJ2-6	-	TGTGCCAGCAGCTTACGAGACAGCCCCCCAAACGTCCTGACTTTC	CASSLRDSPPNVLTF